A single TCR beta chain is shown here with its context. The antigen is unknown. The data originate from a study of cytomegalovirus exposure and HLA in healthy donors. Background on the study: One earlier analysis, a look at roughly 180 million T cells, found about 110 million unique TCR beta sequences.

PCR used 60 Vbeta primers and 13 Jbeta primers. Repertoires were generated with immunoSEQ multiplex PCR, while TCRdb's copy carries only in-frame clones and drops some. The repertoire holds some 120,000 clones, with about 80% as singletons. Germline V gene lookup returns CDR1 SEHNR and CDR2 FQNEAQ (reference sequence). This CDR3 spans 15 amino acids. Trimming took 5 bases from V and 3 from J, leaving 16 bases between them. Study outcomes and limitations: It emerged from a later analysis that several of the most significant clusters appeared to be linked to common viral pathogens. HLA-A and HLA-B allele assignments for most subjects were reportedly predicted accurately using TCR beta sequences. Per a later analysis, fewer than 20,000 TCR beta sequences showed association with HLA alleles at 0.05 false discovery rate.

Sequencing was performed on PBMCs. The receptor comes from a human donor in good health. The chain is built from TRBV7-9 and TRBJ1-1, with D tentatively TRBD1 (5 bases). CDR3 amino acids: CASSPSAGQYTEAFF. The CDR3 nucleotides read TGTGCCAGCAGCCCGAGCGCGGGGCAATACACTGAAGCTTTCTTT.